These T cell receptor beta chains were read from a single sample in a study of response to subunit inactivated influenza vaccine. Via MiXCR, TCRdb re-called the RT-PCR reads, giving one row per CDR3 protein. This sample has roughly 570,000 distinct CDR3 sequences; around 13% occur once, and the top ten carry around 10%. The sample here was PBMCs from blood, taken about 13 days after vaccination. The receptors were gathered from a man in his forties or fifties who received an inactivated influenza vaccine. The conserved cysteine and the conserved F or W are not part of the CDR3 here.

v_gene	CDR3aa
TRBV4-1	ASSLAGGRGQPQH
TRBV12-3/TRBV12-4	ASSRRANFNEQF
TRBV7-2	ASSLMGMVSNQPQH
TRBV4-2	ASSSGRDGYT
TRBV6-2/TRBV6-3	ASSLYGTSSTDTQY
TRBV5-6	ASSQPETGYTDTQY
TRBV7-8	ASSSRGFGETQY
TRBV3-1	ASSRSGTGYAF
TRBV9	ASSVDGPYGPYNEQF
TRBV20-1	SARASRGGLDTQY
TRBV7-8	ASSSEDYGSTDTQY
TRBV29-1	SVGGNEQF
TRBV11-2	ASSLESMADTGELF
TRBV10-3	AIRTTSSSYEQY
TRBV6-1	ASRGQGVNTEAF
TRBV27	ASSLAGLHGELF
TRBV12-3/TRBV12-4	ASSQRTGSYQETQY
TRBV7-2	ASSLTSPVKDTQY
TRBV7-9	ASSLATGGPDEQF
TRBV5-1	ASSLELNTGELF
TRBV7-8	ASSLVRGTVSGNTIY
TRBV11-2	ASSLDTGGAYGYT
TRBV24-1	ATSGAPPGNEQF
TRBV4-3	ASSQEGYRGDEQF
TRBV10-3	AIGDIVNANTGELF
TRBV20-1	SAPGSGRLNNEQF
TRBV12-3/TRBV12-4	ASSSVPRGGDSYQETQY
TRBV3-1	ASSQGHNEQF
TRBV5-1	ASSLAGTSMADTQY
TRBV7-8	ASSLRSGELF
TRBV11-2	ASSLEIGGRWNTEAF
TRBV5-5	ASRQGESKETQY
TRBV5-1	ASRLEGADTQY
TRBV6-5	ASSYGLAGGQKETQY
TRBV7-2	ASSLAKLVNEQF
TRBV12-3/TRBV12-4	ASSLGENTIY
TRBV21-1	ASTGQANVLT
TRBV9	ASSGQGSSGNTIY
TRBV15	ATSRDRLVGEQY
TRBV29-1	SVAGYSNQPQH
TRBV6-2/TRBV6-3	ASNPGRGSTDTQY
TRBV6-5	ASSYYSWGDTQY
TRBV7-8	ASSLLAGRNQPQH
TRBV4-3	ASSQDQGLTYEQY
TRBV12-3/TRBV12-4	ASSLWTATGELF
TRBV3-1	ASSQDPQGTGEQY
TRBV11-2	ASSITGTSGEDTQY
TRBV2	ASTLRGAGANVLT
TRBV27	ASGTTGVPEAF
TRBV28	ASTDTSQETQY
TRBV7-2	ASSLDYRGHDYGYT
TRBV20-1	SARPWTRGTYNSPLH
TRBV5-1	ASSFRGETGYT
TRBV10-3	AISEFSGYEQF